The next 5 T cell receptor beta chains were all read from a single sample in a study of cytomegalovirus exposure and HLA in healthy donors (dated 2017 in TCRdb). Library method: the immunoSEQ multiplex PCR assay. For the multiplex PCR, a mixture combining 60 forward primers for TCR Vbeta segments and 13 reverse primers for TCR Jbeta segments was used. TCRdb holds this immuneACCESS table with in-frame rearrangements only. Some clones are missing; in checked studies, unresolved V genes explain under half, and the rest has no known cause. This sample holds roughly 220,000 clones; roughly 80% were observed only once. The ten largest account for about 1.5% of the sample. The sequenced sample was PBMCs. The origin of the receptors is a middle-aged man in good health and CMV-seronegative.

In DNA, the CDR3 is TGCGCCAGCAGCATAGCGGGAGGGATTTACAATGAGCAGTTCTTC. This translates into CASSIAGGIYNEQFF. This chain connects TRBV5-1 to TRBJ2-1, with 11 positions matching TRBD2. Unmatched junction bases numbered 4, after V lost 4 bases and J lost 4 bases. This CDR3 has 15 amino acids. CDR1 is SGHRS, CDR2 YFSETQ, per germline.

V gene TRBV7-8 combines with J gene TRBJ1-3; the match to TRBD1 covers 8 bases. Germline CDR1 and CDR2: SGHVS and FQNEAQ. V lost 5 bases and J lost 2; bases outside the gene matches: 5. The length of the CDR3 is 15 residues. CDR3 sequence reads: CASSLTDRAGNTIYF. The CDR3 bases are TGTGCCAGCAGCCTAACGGACAGGGCTGGAAACACCATATATTTT.

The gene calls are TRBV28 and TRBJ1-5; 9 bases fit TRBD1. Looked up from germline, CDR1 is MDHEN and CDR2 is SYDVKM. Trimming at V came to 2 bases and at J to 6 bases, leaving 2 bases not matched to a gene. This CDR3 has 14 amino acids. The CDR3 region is CASSLGQGSQPQHF. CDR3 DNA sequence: TGTGCCAGCAGTTTAGGACAGGGGAGTCAGCCCCAGCATTTT. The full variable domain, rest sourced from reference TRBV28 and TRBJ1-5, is DVKVTQSSRYLVKRTGEKVFLECVQDMDHENMFWYRQDPGLGLRLIYFSYDVKMKEKGDIPEGYSVSREKKERFSLILESASTNQTSMYLCASSLGQGSQPQHFGDGTRLSIL.

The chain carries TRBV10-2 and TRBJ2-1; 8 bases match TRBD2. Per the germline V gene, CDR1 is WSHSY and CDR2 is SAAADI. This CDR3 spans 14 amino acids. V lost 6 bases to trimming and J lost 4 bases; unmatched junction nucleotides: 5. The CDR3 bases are TGCGCCAGCAGGACTAGCGCCATTTACAATGAGCAGTTCTTC. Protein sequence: CASRTSAIYNEQFF.

Here the CDR3 reads CASSQGTSGIAGELFF. The CDR3 bases are TGTGCCAGCAGCCAGGGGACTAGCGGGATTGCCGGGGAGCTGTTTTTT. The rearrangement uses TRBV7-6 and TRBJ2-2, with 13 bases identical to TRBD2. Germline V CDR1 and CDR2: SGHVS, FNYEAQ. This CDR3 is built from 16 residues. V gave up 5 bases and J gave up 6 bases; unmatched junction bases: 6.